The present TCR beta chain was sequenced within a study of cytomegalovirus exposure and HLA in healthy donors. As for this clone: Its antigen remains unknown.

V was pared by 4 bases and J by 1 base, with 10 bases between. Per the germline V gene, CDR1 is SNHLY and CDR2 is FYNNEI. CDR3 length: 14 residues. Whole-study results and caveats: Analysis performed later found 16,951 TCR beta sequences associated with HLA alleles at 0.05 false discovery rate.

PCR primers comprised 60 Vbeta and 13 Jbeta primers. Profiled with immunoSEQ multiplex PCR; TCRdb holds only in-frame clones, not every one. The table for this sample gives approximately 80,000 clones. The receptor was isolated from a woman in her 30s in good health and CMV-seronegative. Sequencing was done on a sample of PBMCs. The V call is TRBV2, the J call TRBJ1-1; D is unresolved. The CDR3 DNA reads TGTGCCAGCAGTGTTGGGCAGACGAACACTGAAGCTTTCTTT. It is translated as CASSVGQTNTEAFF. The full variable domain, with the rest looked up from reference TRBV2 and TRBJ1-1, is EPEVTQTPSHQVTQMGQEVILRCVPISNHLYFYWYRQILGQKVEFLVSFYNNEISEKSEIFDDQFSVERPDGSNFTLKIRSTKLEDSAMYFCASSVGQTNTEAFFGQGTRLTVV.